Listed below are T cell receptor beta chains from one sample, sequenced in a study of cytotoxic CD8 clonotypes in ibrutinib-treated CLL. Repertoires were generated with immunoSEQ multiplex PCR, while TCRdb's copy carries only in-frame clones and drops some. The sample includes fewer than 200,000 clones, under 90% of them seen just once. This sample comprised PBMCs, obtained after 24 months of ibrutinib treatment. These receptors were obtained from a human donor with chronic lymphocytic leukemia. CDR3s include the opening cysteine and the closing phenylalanine or tryptophan. D genes are given only for firm matches. Clone size, where shown, is once, few, many, or a class for clones that have expanded.

TRBJ2-7	-	TRBV28	TRBD1	15	CASRPPGQGFDEQYF	TGTGCCAGCAGACCCCCGGGACAGGGGTTCGACGAGCAGTACTTC
TRBJ2-3	-	TRBV11-1	-	16	CASSLGTLGVADTQYF	TGTGCCAGCAGCTTAGGGACCTTGGGGGTGGCAGATACGCAGTATTTT
TRBJ2-7	-	TRBV6-5	-	16	CASSYSSQGDPYEQYF	TGTGCCAGCAGTTACTCTAGCCAGGGCGACCCCTACGAGCAGTACTTC
TRBJ2-2	-	TRBV28	TRBD1	17	CASSLGQLRRHTGELFF	TGTGCCAGCAGTTTGGGACAGTTACGCAGGCACACCGGGGAGCTGTTTTTT
TRBJ1-1	-	TRBV13	-	14	CASSLWATNTEAFF	TGTGCCAGCAGCTTATGGGCTACGAACACTGAAGCTTTCTTT
TRBJ1-1	-	TRBV7-8	-	14	CASSLGPMNTEAFF	TGTGCCAGCAGCCTTGGACCGATGAACACTGAAGCTTTCTTT
TRBJ2-2	-	TRBV11-3	-	14	CARTPGIDTGELFF	TGTGCCAGGACCCCAGGGATTGACACCGGGGAGCTGTTTTTT
TRBJ2-5	-	TRBV9	TRBD2	17	CASSVAGGLGEQETQYF	TGTGCCAGCAGCGTAGCCGGAGGACTAGGGGAACAAGAGACCCAGTACTTC
TRBJ2-3	-	TRBV18	TRBD2	20	CASSPTRTKRGGGNTDTQYF	TGTGCCAGCTCACCAACGAGGACTAAGCGGGGAGGAGGGAACACAGATACGCAGTATTTT
TRBJ2-3	-	TRBV9	-	14	CASSVGVGTDTQYF	TGTGCCAGCAGCGTAGGAGTAGGCACAGATACGCAGTATTTT
TRBJ2-5	-	TRBV4-3	TRBD2	16	CASSQEGLAVIGTQYF	TGCGCCAGCAGCCAAGAAGGACTAGCGGTTATCGGGACCCAGTACTTC
TRBJ1-1	-	TRBV1	-	16	CTSSPPTRGTDTEAFF	TGCACCAGCAGCCCTCCCACCCGGGGAACGGACACTGAAGCTTTCTTT
TRBJ2-2	few	TRBV9	TRBD2	14	CASSGGRSTGELFF	TGTGCCAGCAGTGGCGGGAGAAGCACCGGGGAGCTGTTTTTT
TRBJ1-1	-	TRBV10-3	-	13	CAISIDTDTEAFF	TGTGCCATCAGTATTGACACAGACACTGAAGCTTTCTTT
TRBJ1-6	-	TRBV16	-	14	CASSPVRFGSPLHF	TGTGCCAGCAGCCCGGTTAGATTTGGATCACCCCTCCACTTT
TRBJ1-2	-	TRBV4-1	-	15	CASSQETGRNYGYTF	TGCGCCAGCAGCCAAGAAACAGGCAGAAACTATGGCTACACCTTC
TRBJ1-2	-	TRBV20-1	-	11	CSAQAAEGYTF	TGCAGTGCCCAGGCGGCAGAAGGCTACACCTTC
TRBJ2-3	-	TRBV6-5	-	13	CASSYLGSPAQYF	TGTGCCAGCAGTTACCTCGGGTCCCCCGCGCAGTATTTT
TRBJ1-2	-	TRBV6-6	TRBD1	16	CASTSFGTGLGYGYTF	TGTGCCAGCACTTCATTTGGGACAGGTCTAGGGTATGGCTACACCTTC
TRBJ2-7	-	TRBV7-2	TRBD2	16	CASSLAGLAGPGEQYF	TGTGCCAGCAGCTTAGCGGGACTAGCGGGACCGGGGGAGCAGTACTTC
TRBJ2-1	-	TRBV5-1	-	12	CASSHWADEQFF	TGCGCCAGCAGCCATTGGGCGGATGAGCAGTTCTTC
TRBJ1-5	-	TRBV6-5	-	13	CASTGGTNQPQHF	TGTGCCAGCACGGGGGGAACTAATCAGCCCCAGCATTTT
TRBJ1-5	-	TRBV29-1	-	13	CSVQQESNQPQHF	TGCAGCGTCCAGCAGGAGAGCAATCAGCCCCAGCATTTT
TRBJ1-1	-	TRBV4-2	-	12	CASSLLNTEAFF	TGTGCCAGCAGCCTTTTGAACACTGAAGCTTTCTTT
TRBJ2-1	few	TRBV7-2	-	16	CASSLTGQNSYNEQFF	TGTGCCAGCAGCTTAACTGGGCAGAACTCCTACAATGAGCAGTTCTTC
TRBJ1-5	-	TRBV7-2	-	16	CASSLVVGGGDRPQHF	TGTGCCAGCAGCTTAGTTGTAGGCGGGGGGGATCGGCCCCAGCATTTT
TRBJ2-7	-	TRBV5-1	TRBD1	14	CASSRTGTGSEQYF	TGCGCCAGCAGCAGAACCGGGACAGGGTCCGAGCAGTACTTC
TRBJ2-1	-	TRBV4-3	TRBD2	18	CASSQVGLAFSSYNEQFF	TGCGCCAGCAGCCAAGTTGGACTAGCGTTTAGCTCCTACAATGAGCAGTTCTTC
TRBJ2-2	-	TRBV5-8	-	10	CARNTGELFF	TGTGCTAGGAACACCGGGGAGCTGTTTTTT
TRBJ2-7	many	TRBV6-1	TRBD1	15	CASSMETGGGYEQYF	TGTGCCAGCAGTATGGAGACAGGGGGTGGATACGAGCAGTACTTC
TRBJ2-7	-	TRBV2	-	13	CASIRDDRNEQYF	TGTGCCAGCATCCGGGACGATCGGAACGAGCAGTACTTC
TRBJ1-1	-	TRBV30	-	15	CAWIGGMRLNTEAFF	TGTGCCTGGATCGGGGGGATGCGTCTGAACACTGAAGCTTTCTTT
TRBJ1-5	-	TRBV5-1	-	14	CASSLGYSNQPQHF	TGCGCCAGCAGCTTGGGGTATAGCAATCAGCCCCAGCATTTT
TRBJ1-3	-	TRBV7-3	-	16	CASSLGPGAAGNTIYF	TGTGCCAGCAGCTTAGGTCCGGGGGCGGCGGGAAACACCATATATTTT
TRBJ1-1	-	TRBV19	TRBD1	16	CASSTPPDRLGGEAFF	TGTGCCAGTAGTACGCCCCCGGACAGGCTGGGGGGTGAAGCTTTCTTT
TRBJ2-1	-	TRBV6-4	-	14	CASRSGPWADEQFF	TGTGCCAGCAGGAGCGGGCCCTGGGCCGATGAGCAGTTCTTC
TRBJ1-2	-	TRBV19	TRBD1	13	CASSINRGYGYTF	TGTGCCAGTAGTATAAACAGGGGGTATGGCTACACCTTC
TRBJ2-7	-	TRBV4-3	-	16	CASSQGPGTESYEQYF	TGCGCCAGCAGCCAAGGCCCGGGAACAGAATCCTACGAGCAGTACTTC
TRBJ1-1	-	TRBV7-2	TRBD1	18	CASSSGQGVIIMNTEAFF	TGTGCCAGCAGCTCCGGACAGGGGGTGATCATAATGAACACTGAAGCTTTCTTT
TRBJ2-7	-	TRBV4-1	-	15	CASSQDLEIPYEQYF	TGCGCCAGCAGCCAAGATCTAGAGATCCCCTACGAGCAGTACTTC
TRBJ1-2	-	TRBV9	TRBD1	15	CASSVVGTGYYGYTF	TGTGCCAGCAGCGTAGTAGGGACAGGGTACTATGGCTACACCTTC
TRBJ1-5	-	TRBV15	-	16	CATSRGVVYSNQPQHF	TGTGCCACCAGCAGAGGAGTCGTTTATAGCAATCAGCCCCAGCATTTT
TRBJ2-3	-	TRBV7-9	-	13	CASSFGDADTQYF	TGTGCCAGCAGCTTCGGCGACGCAGATACGCAGTATTTT
TRBJ1-5	once	TRBV18	-	14	CASSGGVSNQPQHF	TGTGCCAGCTCTGGGGGGGTCAGCAATCAGCCCCAGCATTTT
TRBJ2-1	-	TRBV28	TRBD2	17	CASSLYSTSATYNEQFF	TGTGCCAGCAGCCTTTATTCGACTAGCGCTACCTACAATGAGCAGTTCTTC
TRBJ2-7	once	TRBV7-2	-	15	CASSRSAPSAYEQYF	TGTGCCAGCAGCCGAAGCGCCCCGTCAGCCTACGAGCAGTACTTC
TRBJ2-5	-	TRBV6-5	-	14	CASSYGGRKETQYF	TGTGCCAGCAGTTACGGGGGACGAAAAGAGACCCAGTACTTC
TRBJ2-3	-	TRBV7-2	TRBD2	14	CASSLGTSGDTQYF	TGTGCCAGCAGCCTCGGGACTAGCGGGGATACGCAGTATTTT
TRBJ2-4	-	TRBV5-1	-	15	CASSQGRGVVDIQYF	TGCGCCAGCAGCCAGGGGAGAGGTGTTGTGGACATTCAGTACTTC
TRBJ1-3	-	TRBV30	-	13	CAWSGNSGNTIYF	TGTGCCTGGAGTGGTAACTCTGGAAACACCATATATTTT
TRBJ2-5	-	TRBV19	-	13	CATGTTVLETQYF	TGTGCCACCGGAACAACCGTGTTGGAGACCCAGTACTTC
TRBJ1-4	-	TRBV5-1	-	17	CASSLTPSGGTNEKLFF	TGCGCCAGCAGCTTGACGCCTTCCGGGGGAACTAATGAAAAACTGTTTTTT
TRBJ1-1	-	TRBV6-6	-	13	CASSYQGDTEAFF	TGTGCCAGCAGTTACCAGGGCGACACTGAAGCTTTCTTT
TRBJ1-3	-	TRBV6-5	-	14	CASDPVGAGNTIYF	TGTGCCAGCGACCCAGTTGGGGCCGGAAACACCATATATTTT
TRBJ1-1	-	TRBV5-1	TRBD1	14	CASSLGQGNHEAFF	TGCGCCAGCAGCTTGGGACAGGGGAATCATGAAGCTTTCTTT
TRBJ2-3	-	TRBV7-9	-	16	CASSFLGGASTDTQYF	TGTGCCAGCAGCTTTTTAGGAGGGGCCAGCACAGATACGCAGTATTTT
TRBJ1-3	few	TRBV6-1	-	16	CASSEDRGGVGNTIYF	TGTGCCAGCAGTGAAGATCGGGGGGGAGTTGGAAACACCATATATTTT
TRBJ1-1	-	TRBV5-6	-	17	CASSYPTDSVSGTEAFF	TGTGCCAGCAGCTACCCGACGGACTCGGTATCTGGCACTGAAGCTTTCTTT
TRBJ1-2	-	TRBV7-9	-	15	CASSPQSGGNYGYTF	TGTGCCAGCAGCCCACAAAGCGGGGGGAACTATGGCTACACCTTC